These 20 T cell receptor beta chains were all obtained from the same sample, sequenced in a study of CD8 T cells in ankylosing spondylitis. Study-wide points: Roughly eight highly homologous variants made up a TCR beta motif that seemed to typify ankylosing spondylitis blood.

These receptors have no known antigen. A single record per CDR3 protein comes from TCRdb applying MiXCR to the 5' RACE reads. There are around 490,000 distinct CDR3 sequences in the sample; 5.3% occur only once, and approximately 4% lies in the top ten. The sample consisted of blood, either unsorted or a sorted T cell fraction (not recorded which). These receptors originate from a male donor with ankylosing spondylitis.

Concerning this clonotype: The junction shows a germline mismatch at one end, possibly a read error. This chain joins TRBV7-7 and TRBJ2-5; D is tentatively TRBD1 or TRBD2 (5 bases each). CDR1 and CDR2 from the germline V gene are SSHAT and FNYEAQ (reference sequence). CDR3 length equals 15 residues. The CDR3 DNA is TGTGCTAGCAGCTCTAGCAGGGCCTACCAAGAGACCCAGTACTTC. Translated, it gives CASSSSRAYQETQYF. Drawing the rest from reference TRBV7-7 and TRBJ2-5, the complete variable domain is GAGVSQSPRYKVTKRGQDVTLRCDPISSHATLYWYQQALGQGPEFLTYFNYEAQPDKSGLPSDRFSAERPEGSISTLTIQRTEQRDSAMYRCASSSSRAYQETQYFGPGTRLLVL.

This clonotype was recorded many times. V is TRBV10-3 and J is TRBJ2-7; 9 bases fit TRBD2. The V gene's germline CDR1 is ENHRY and CDR2 SYGVKD. J was trimmed by 1 base and V by 6 bases; bases with no gene match: 10. CDR3 length: 16 residues. CDR3 coding DNA: TGTGCCATCAGGGATCCCGGGACTAGCACTTCCTACGAGCAGTACTTC. Its translation is CAIRDPGTSTSYEQYF.

This clonotype has just a few counts. The rearrangement links TRBV18 to TRBJ1-1; 8 positions match TRBD1. The length of the CDR3 is 13 residues. Germline V gene sequence: CDR1 KGHSH, CDR2 LQKENI. V lost 10 bases to trimming and J lost 3 bases; unmatched junction nucleotides: 7. The CDR3 sequence: CATNKDRDTEAFF. CDR3 in DNA: TGTGCCACCAATAAGGACAGGGACACTGAAGCTTTCTTT.

This clonotype has at least ten counts. The gene calls are TRBV4-3 and TRBJ2-6; no clear D. Trimming left V 6 bases short and J 0 bases short, with 9 bases between. The V gene's germline CDR1 is LGHNA and CDR2 YSLEER. This CDR3 spans 15 amino acids. The CDR3, as DNA: TGCGCCAGCAGTCCTAGGAGCTCTGGGGCCAACGTCCTGACTTTC. This codes for CASSPRSSGANVLTF.

In this sample, this clonotype turned up a few times. This rearrangement joins TRBV20-1 to TRBJ1-5; TRBD1 matches 11 bases. The V gene's germline CDR1 is DFQATT and CDR2 SNEGSKA (reference sequence). The ends lost 2 bases at V and 6 bases at J; junction bases unmatched: 6. The CDR3 totals 15 residues. The CDR3 DNA reads as TGCAGTGCTAGAATCACCGGGACAGGGGGTCAGCCCCAGCATTTT. The encoded protein is CSARITGTGGQPQHF.

This clonotype occurred many times. The J gene is TRBJ1-4, the V gene TRBV7-9; D uncertain. This CDR3 is built from 15 residues. Per the germline V gene, CDR1 is SEHNR and CDR2 is FQNEAQ (reference sequence). The ends were cut back, 3 bases at V and 7 bases at J, with 15 bases in the middle. CDR3 sequence (DNA): TGTGCCAGCAGCTTTCGGGAAAATCTCGGTGAAAAACTGTTTTTT. Its protein product is CASSFRENLGEKLFF.

A word on this clonotype: Given a much more abundant clone one base away, this may be a read error. J is TRBJ1-2 and V is TRBV7-9; D not resolved. Germline values: CDR1 SEHNR, CDR2 FQNEAQ (reference sequence). The CDR3 extends over 15 amino acids. V was cut by 1 base and J by 4 bases, with 13 bases left in between. Here the CDR3 DNA reads TGTGCCAGCAGCTTAGTGGGATGGGCTGGCTATGGCTACACCTTC. Translating gives CASSLVGWAGYGYTF. Using reference TRBV7-9 and TRBJ1-2 for the parts outside the CDR3, the full variable domain is DTGVSQNPRHKITKRGQNVTFRCDPISEHNRLYWYRQTLGQGPEFLTYFQNEAQLEKSRLLSDRFSAERPKGSFSTLEIQRTEQGDSAMYLCASSLVGWAGYGYTFGSGTRLTVV.

This clonotype was observed at least ten times. The chain carries TRBV11-1 and TRBJ2-1; TRBD2 matches at 11 bases. Losses at the gene ends were 3 bases for V and 4 bases for J; bases not matched to a gene: 11. CDR1 is SGHAT, CDR2 FQDESV, per germline (reference sequence). The CDR3 runs to 18 residues. As DNA, the CDR3 is TGTGCCAGCAGCTTTAGCGGGGGGGGGTCACCGCTATACAATGAGCAGTTCTTC. As protein: CASSFSGGGSPLYNEQFF.

This clonotype has at least ten counts. The chain couples TRBV7-3 to TRBJ2-3; perhaps TRBD1 as D (5 bases). Germline V CDR1 and CDR2: SGHTA, FQGTGA. This CDR3 contains 14 residues. V was pared by 3 bases and J by 4 bases, with 11 bases between. The CDR3 DNA follows: TGTGCCAGCAGCTTCAACAGGAACGCAGATACGCAGTATTTT. Amino acids: CASSFNRNADTQYF.

In its sample, this clonotype was seen many times. The chain employs TRBV12-3 or TRBV12-4 and TRBJ1-1; D is unresolved. The V and J ends lost 8 bases and 0 bases respectively, with 19 bases between them. The CDR3 has 16 amino acids. The CDR3 DNA is TGTGCCAGCCACTCCACAAGTGGGCAGTTGAACACTGAAGCTTTCTTT. Translation gives CASHSTSGQLNTEAFF.

This clonotype came up many times. This rearrangement joins TRBV6-5 to TRBJ2-3; D gene ambiguous. This CDR3 contains 12 residues. Germline V lookup: CDR1 MNHEY, CDR2 SVGAGI. Trimming left V 5 bases short and J 2 bases short, with 5 bases between. The CDR3 DNA is TGTGCCAGCAGTACGGTCACAGATACGCAGTATTTT. It encodes CASSTVTDTQYF.

This clonotype has at least ten counts. V is TRBV5-1 and J is TRBJ2-7; D is possibly TRBD2 (7 bases). Trimming removed 4 bases from V and 2 bases from J, with 16 bases in between. The CDR3 length is 15 residues. Per the germline V gene, CDR1 is SGHRS and CDR2 is YFSETQ. CDR3 coding DNA: TGCGCCAGCAGCCCGCAGGGAGGGGGGGCCTACGAGCAGTACTTC. This codes for CASSPQGGGAYEQYF.

Only a few counts were recorded for this clonotype. The chain has TRBV20-1 and TRBJ2-3, with 10 bases that match TRBD1. The CDR3 has 13 amino acids. Germline V gene lookup returns CDR1 DFQATT and CDR2 SNEGSKA (reference sequence). Trimming removed 5 bases from V and 7 bases from J; junction bases left unmatched: 6. The DNA for the CDR3 is TGCAGTGCTCCGGGACAGGGGTCATATACGCAGTATTTT. As protein: CSAPGQGSYTQYF.

This clonotype was seen a handful of times. The chain links TRBV27 to TRBJ2-7, with D perhaps being TRBD1 or TRBD2 (5 bases each). The CDR3 extends over 16 amino acids. Trimming took 3 bases from V and 1 from J, leaving 16 bases between them. Germline CDR1 is MNHEY and CDR2 is SMNVEV (reference sequence). CDR3 sequence reads: CASSLDSGKPSYEQYF. The CDR3 bases are TGTGCCAGCAGTTTGGACTCAGGGAAACCGTCCTACGAGCAGTACTTC.

The sample holds many counts of this clonotype. The rearrangement links TRBV5-1 to TRBJ2-2, with D perhaps matching TRBD1 (7 bases). Germline V gene lookup returns CDR1 SGHRS and CDR2 YFSETQ. The length of the CDR3 is 16 residues. V was trimmed by 1 base and J by 7 bases, leaving 17 bases between them. CDR3 region: CASSLLPGTAGGELFF. Written as DNA, the CDR3 is TGCGCCAGCAGCTTGCTACCCGGGACAGCGGGCGGGGAGCTGTTTTTT.

This clonotype was seen at least ten times. The chain couples TRBV9 to TRBJ2-5, with D possibly TRBD1 on 6 matching bases. Germline CDR1 reads SGDLS; CDR2 reads YYNGEE. V was clipped by 4 bases and J by 5 bases, with 18 bases between them. The CDR3 contains 15 residues. The CDR3 sequence is CASSLWDTPSETQYF. CDR3 in DNA: TGTGCCAGCAGCCTATGGGACACCCCCTCGGAGACCCAGTACTTC.

The chain recombines TRBV7-6 with TRBJ2-1; D remains unclear. Per the germline V gene, CDR1 is SGHVS and CDR2 is FNYEAQ. The V gene lost 1 base and the J gene lost 5 bases, with 6 bases spanning the gap. CDR3 length: 13 residues. CDR3 in amino acids: CASSLVQHNEQFF. CDR3 sequence (DNA): TGTGCCAGCAGCTTAGTGCAGCACAATGAGCAGTTCTTC.

This clonotype was seen many times. CDR3 sequence: CRASQFQETQYF. The DNA of the CDR3 is TGCAGGGCCTCCCAGTTCCAAGAGACCCAGTACTTC. The chain links TRBV20-1 to TRBJ2-5; D not certain. Per germline, CDR1 DFQATT and CDR2 SNEGSKA (reference sequence). The CDR3 sequence is 12 residues long.

This clonotype was found many times. This chain uses TRBV20-1 with TRBJ1-2; 8 bases fit TRBD1. CDR3 size: 14 residues. V shed 5 bases and J 7 bases; nucleotides not matched to a gene: 12. In germline, CDR1 is DFQATT, CDR2 SNEGSKA (reference sequence). The CDR3 protein is CSAPPRRGLGGYTF. CDR3 nucleotides: TGCAGTGCTCCTCCGCGCAGGGGGCTCGGTGGCTACACCTTC.

The table lists this clonotype with many counts. This chain links TRBV10-3 with TRBJ2-7; 8 bases are shared with TRBD1. Germline V lookup: CDR1 ENHRY, CDR2 SYGVKD. The CDR3 is 15 amino acids. With 6 bases clipped from V and 3 bases from J, the junction kept 10 bases outside the gene matches. For the CDR3, the DNA is TGTGCCATCAGGAAGGGACAGGATAGAAACTACGAGCAGTACTTC. Translating it yields CAIRKGQDRNYEQYF.